This T cell receptor beta chain was obtained from a study of early T cells in non-severe SARS-CoV-2 infection. Study information: Bulk RNA isolated from unsorted whole blood underwent sequencing; chains were not paired.

Germline V gene data show CDR1 as MGHRA and CDR2 as YSYEKL. V lost 1 base and J lost 4; bases outside the gene matches: 6. This CDR3 is built from 16 residues. Individual cDNA molecules each received unique molecular identifiers attached to them. Each CDR3 protein gets one entry after TCRdb re-called the 5' RACE reads with MiXCR. Of more than 60,000 distinct CDR3 sequences detected, around 4.6% appear once; the ten largest clones hold 4.9%. This clonotype was obtained from an adult who was a healthcare worker with PCR-confirmed SARS-CoV-2 infection or an uninfected control (not recorded which). V and J are TRBV4-1 and TRBJ2-7, with TRBD2 matching 11 bases. Sample: whole blood. CDR3: CASSQVIAGGRYEQYF. The CDR3 DNA reads as TGCGCCAGCAGCCAAGTTATAGCGGGAGGGCGATACGAGCAGTACTTC.